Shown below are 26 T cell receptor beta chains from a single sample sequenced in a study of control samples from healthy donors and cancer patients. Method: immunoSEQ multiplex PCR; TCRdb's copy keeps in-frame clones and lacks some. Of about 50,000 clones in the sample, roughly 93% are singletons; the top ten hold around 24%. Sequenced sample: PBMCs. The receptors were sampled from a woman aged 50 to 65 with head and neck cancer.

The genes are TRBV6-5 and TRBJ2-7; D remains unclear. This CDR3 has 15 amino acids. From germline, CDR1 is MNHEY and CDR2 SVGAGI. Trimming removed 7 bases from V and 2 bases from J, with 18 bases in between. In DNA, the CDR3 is TGTGCCAGCACCCTATTCCTGACGGGCCCCTACGAGCAGTACTTC. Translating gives CASTLFLTGPYEQYF.

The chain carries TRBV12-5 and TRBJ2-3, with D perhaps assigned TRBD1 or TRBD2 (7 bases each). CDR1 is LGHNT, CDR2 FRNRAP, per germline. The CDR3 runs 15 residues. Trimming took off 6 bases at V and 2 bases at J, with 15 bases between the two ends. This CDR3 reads CASGAGQRNTDTQYF. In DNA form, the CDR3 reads TGTGCTAGTGGAGCGGGACAGAGGAACACAGATACGCAGTATTTT. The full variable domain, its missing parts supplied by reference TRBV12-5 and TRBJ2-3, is DARVTQTPRHKVTEMGQEVTMRCQPILGHNTVFWYRQTMMQGLELLAYFRNRAPLDDSGMPKDRFSAEMPDATLATLKIQPSEPRDSAVYFCASGAGQRNTDTQYFGPGTRLTVL.

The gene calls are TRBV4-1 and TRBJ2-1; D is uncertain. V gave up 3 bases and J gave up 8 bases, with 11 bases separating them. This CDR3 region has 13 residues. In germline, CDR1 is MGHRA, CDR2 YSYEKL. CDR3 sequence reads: CASSHTSLDEQFF. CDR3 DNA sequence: TGCGCCAGCAGCCACACAAGCCTCGATGAGCAGTTCTTC.

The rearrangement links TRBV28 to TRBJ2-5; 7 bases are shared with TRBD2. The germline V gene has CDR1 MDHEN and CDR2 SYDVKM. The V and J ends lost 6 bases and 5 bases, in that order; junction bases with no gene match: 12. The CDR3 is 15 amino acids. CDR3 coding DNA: TGTGCCAGCAGCCCCAAGGGCCAGGGAGGGGAGACCCAGTACTTC. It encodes CASSPKGQGGETQYF.

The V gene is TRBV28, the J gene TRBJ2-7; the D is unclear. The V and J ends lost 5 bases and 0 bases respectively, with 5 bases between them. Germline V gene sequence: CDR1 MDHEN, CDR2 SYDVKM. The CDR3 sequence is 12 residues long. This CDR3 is CASSIHSYEQYF. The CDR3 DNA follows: TGTGCCAGCAGTATCCACTCCTACGAGCAGTACTTC.

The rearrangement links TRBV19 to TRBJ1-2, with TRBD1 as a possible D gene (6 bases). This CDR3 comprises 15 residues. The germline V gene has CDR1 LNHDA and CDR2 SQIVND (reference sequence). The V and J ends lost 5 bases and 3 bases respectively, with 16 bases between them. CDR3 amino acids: CASSSKTGSDYGYTF. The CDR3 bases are TGTGCCAGTAGTTCTAAAACAGGGAGTGACTATGGCTACACCTTC.

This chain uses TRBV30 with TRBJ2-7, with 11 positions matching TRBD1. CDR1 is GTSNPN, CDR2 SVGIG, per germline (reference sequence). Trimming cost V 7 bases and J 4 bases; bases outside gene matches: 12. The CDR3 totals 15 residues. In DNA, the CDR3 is TGTGCCTACGAGGGTGGGACAGGGGGAATTTACGAGCAGTACTTC. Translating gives CAYEGGTGGIYEQYF.

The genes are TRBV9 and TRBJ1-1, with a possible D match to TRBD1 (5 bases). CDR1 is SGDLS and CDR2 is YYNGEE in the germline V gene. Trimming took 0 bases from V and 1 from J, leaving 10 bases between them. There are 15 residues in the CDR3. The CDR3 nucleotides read TGTGCCAGCAGCGTAGGCGCAGGGCAGAACACTGAAGCTTTCTTT. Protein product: CASSVGAGQNTEAFF.

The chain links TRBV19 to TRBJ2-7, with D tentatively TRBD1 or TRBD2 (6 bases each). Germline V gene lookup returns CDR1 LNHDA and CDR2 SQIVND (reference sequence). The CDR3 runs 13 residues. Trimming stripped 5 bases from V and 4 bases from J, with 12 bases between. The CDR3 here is CASSEQGGYEQYF. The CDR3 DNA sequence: TGTGCCAGTAGTGAACAGGGAGGATACGAGCAGTACTTC.

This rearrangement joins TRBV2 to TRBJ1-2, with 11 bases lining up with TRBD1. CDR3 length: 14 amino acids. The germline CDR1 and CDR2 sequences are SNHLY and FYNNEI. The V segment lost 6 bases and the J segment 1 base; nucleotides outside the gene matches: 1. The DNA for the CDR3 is TGTGCCAGCAGGGGGACAGGGGGTAACTATGGCTACACCTTC. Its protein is CASRGTGGNYGYTF.

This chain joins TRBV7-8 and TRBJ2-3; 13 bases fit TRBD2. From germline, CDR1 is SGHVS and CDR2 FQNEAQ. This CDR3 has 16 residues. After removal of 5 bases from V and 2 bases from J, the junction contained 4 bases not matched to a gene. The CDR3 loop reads CASSGTSGAHTDTQYF. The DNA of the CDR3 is TGTGCCAGCAGCGGGACTAGCGGGGCGCACACAGATACGCAGTATTTT.

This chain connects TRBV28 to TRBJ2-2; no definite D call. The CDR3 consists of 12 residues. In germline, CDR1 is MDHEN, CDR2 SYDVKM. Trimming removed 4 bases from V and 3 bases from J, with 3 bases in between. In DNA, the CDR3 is TGTGCCAGCAGTTCCCACACCGGGGAGCTGTTTTTT. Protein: CASSSHTGELFF.

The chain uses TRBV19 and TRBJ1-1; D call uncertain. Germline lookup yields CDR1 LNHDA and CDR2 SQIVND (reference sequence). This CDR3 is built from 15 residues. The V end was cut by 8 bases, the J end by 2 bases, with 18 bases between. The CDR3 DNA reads TGTGCCAGTTCAAGGACCCGCGAGATCAACACTGAAGCTTTCTTT. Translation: CASSRTREINTEAFF.

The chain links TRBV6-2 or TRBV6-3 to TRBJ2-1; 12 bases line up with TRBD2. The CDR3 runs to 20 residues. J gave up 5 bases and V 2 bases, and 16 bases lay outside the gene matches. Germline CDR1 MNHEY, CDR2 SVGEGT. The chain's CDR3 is CASSYPRRGYRTSGNNEQFF. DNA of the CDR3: TGTGCCAGCAGTTACCCCCGCAGGGGGTACAGGACTAGCGGGAACAATGAGCAGTTCTTC.

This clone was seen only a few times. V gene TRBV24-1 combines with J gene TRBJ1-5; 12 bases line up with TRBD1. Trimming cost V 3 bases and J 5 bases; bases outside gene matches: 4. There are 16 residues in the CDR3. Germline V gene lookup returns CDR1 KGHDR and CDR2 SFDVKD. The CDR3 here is CATSDRDRGPDQPQHF. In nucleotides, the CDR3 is TGTGCCACCAGTGATCGGGACAGGGGGCCCGATCAGCCCCAGCATTTT.

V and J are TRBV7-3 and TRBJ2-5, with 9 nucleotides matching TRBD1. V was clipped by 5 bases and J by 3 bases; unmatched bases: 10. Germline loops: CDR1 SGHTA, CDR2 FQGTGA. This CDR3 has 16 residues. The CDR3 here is CASSQQGAGDKETQYF. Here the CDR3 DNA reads TGTGCCAGCAGCCAACAGGGGGCGGGGGACAAAGAGACCCAGTACTTC.

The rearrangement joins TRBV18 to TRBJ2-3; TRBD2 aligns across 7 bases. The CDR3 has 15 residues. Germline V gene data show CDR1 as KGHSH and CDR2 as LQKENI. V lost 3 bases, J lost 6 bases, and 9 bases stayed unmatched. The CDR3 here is CASSPGGSHYDTQYF. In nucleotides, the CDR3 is TGTGCCAGCTCACCTGGCGGGAGTCACTATGATACGCAGTATTTT.

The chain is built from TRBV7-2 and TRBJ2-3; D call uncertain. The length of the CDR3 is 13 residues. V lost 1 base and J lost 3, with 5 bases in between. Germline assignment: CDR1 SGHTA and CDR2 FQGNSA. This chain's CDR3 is CASSLEGTDTQYF. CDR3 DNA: TGTGCCAGCAGCTTAGAGGGAACAGATACGCAGTATTTT.

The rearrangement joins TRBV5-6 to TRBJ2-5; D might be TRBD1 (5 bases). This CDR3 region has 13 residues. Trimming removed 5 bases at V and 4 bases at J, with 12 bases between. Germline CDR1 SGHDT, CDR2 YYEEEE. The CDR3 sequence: CASSLSGLETQYF. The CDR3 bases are TGTGCCAGCAGTTTATCAGGGTTAGAGACCCAGTACTTC.

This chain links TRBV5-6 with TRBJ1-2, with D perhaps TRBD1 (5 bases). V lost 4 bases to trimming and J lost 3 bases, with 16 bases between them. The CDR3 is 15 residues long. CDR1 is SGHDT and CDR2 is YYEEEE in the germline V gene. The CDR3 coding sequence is TGTGCCAGCAGCCTTAGACAGCAGTTGTACTATGGCTACACCTTC. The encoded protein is CASSLRQQLYYGYTF. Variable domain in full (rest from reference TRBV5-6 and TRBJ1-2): DAGVTQSPTHLIKTRGQQVTLRCSPKSGHDTVSWYQQALGQGPQFIFQYYEEEERQRGNFPDRFSGHQFPNYSSELNVNALLLGDSALYLCASSLRQQLYYGYTFGSGTRLTVV.

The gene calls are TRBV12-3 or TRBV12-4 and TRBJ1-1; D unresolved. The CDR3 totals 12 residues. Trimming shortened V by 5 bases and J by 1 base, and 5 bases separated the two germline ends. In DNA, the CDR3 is TGTGCCAGCAGTCGGGAGAACACTGAAGCTTTCTTT. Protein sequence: CASSRENTEAFF.

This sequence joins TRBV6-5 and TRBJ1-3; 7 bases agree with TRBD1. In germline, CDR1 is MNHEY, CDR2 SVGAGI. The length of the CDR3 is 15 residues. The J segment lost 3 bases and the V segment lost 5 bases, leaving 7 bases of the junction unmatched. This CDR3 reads CASSRARGRGNTIYF. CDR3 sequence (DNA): TGTGCCAGCAGTAGAGCAAGGGGGCGTGGAAACACCATATATTTT.

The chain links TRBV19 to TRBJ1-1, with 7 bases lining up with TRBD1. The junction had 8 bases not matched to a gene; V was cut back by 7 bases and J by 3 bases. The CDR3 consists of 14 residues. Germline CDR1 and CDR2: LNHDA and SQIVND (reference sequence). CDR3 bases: TGTGCCAGTACTATGGACAGGTGGGACACTGAAGCTTTCTTT. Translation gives CASTMDRWDTEAFF.

Here the CDR3 reads CASSQDNRGTEAFF. DNA for the CDR3: TGTGCCAGCAGCCAAGACAATCGGGGGACTGAAGCTTTCTTT. The rearrangement joins TRBV3-1 (or the pseudogene TRBV3-2) to TRBJ1-1; TRBD1 is a possible D gene (5 bases). Germline V gene lookup returns CDR1 LGHDT and CDR2 YNNKEL (reference sequence). The CDR3 is 14 residues long. V lost 0 bases and J lost 5, with 10 bases in between.

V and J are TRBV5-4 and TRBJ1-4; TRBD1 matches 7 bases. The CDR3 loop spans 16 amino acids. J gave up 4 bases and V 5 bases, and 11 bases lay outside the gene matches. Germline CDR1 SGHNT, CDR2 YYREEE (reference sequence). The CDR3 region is CASSSGTEDLNEKLFF. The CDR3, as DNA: TGTGCCAGCAGTTCCGGGACAGAAGACCTTAATGAAAAACTGTTTTTT.

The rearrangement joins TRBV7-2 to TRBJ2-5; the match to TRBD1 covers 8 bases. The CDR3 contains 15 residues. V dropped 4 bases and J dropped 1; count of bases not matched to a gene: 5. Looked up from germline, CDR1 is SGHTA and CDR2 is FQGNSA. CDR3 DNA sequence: TGTGCCAGCAGCTACATAGGACAGGGCCAAGAGACCCAGTACTTC. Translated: CASSYIGQGQETQYF.